These 10 T cell receptor beta chains were all obtained from the same sample, sequenced in a study of blood T cells in healthy people across ages. The use of a sample-barcoded 5' primer and a J-beta primer mix characterized a second PCR of about 6 to 11 cycles. TCRdb recomputed calls from the 5' RACE reads with MiXCR, one row per CDR3 protein. The profile shows about 1.1 million distinct CDR3 sequences, under 40% of them singletons. The sample consisted of blood. The receptors here all came from a man between 18 and 29 years old in good health.

This clonotype appeared many times. A much larger clone sits a single nucleotide away, making a read error possible. The CDR3 is CASSPGGHSNQPQHF. CDR3 in DNA: TGTGCCAGCAGCCCTGGGGGGCATAGCAATCAGCCCCAGCATTTT. The J gene is TRBJ1-5, the V gene TRBV6-5; possible D gene TRBD1, 6 bases. This CDR3 region has 15 residues. V was trimmed by 6 bases and J by 0 bases, leaving 12 bases between them. CDR1 MNHEY and CDR2 SVGAGI come from the germline V gene.

This clonotype has a handful of counts. This chain connects TRBV7-2 to TRBJ1-6; D uncertain. V was trimmed by 1 base and J by 9 bases, leaving 7 bases between them. The V gene's germline CDR1 is SGHTA and CDR2 FQGNSA. The CDR3 consists of 13 residues. CDR3 DNA sequence: TGTGCCAGCAGCTTAGGGATCGGTTCACCCCTCCACTTT. Protein sequence: CASSLGIGSPLHF.

This clonotype has only one observation. This may come from a read error, since a much larger clone is one base off. V gene TRBV7-2 combines with J gene TRBJ2-4; D call uncertain. There are 14 residues in the CDR3. CDR1 is SGHTA, CDR2 FQGNSA, per germline. The CDR3 DNA sequence: TGTGCCAGCAGCTTAGAATGGGGTTCAAACAGTCAGTACTTC. Translation gives CASSLEWGSNSQYF.

This clonotype showed up many times. The V gene is TRBV20-1, the J gene TRBJ1-2; a possible D gene is TRBD1 (6 bases). The CDR3 covers 13 residues. CDR1 and CDR2 from the germline V gene are DFQATT and SNEGSKA (reference sequence). V lost 0 bases and J 8 bases, leaving 13 bases between the germline ends. CDR3 coding DNA: TGCAGTGCTAGAGAACAACAGGGCGAAGGCTACACCTTC. Protein: CSAREQQGEGYTF.

This sequence joins TRBV12-3 or TRBV12-4 and TRBJ2-1, with D perhaps being TRBD1 or TRBD2 (5 bases each). Trimming took 5 bases from V and 4 from J, leaving 21 bases between them. The CDR3 length is 17 residues. CDR3 DNA sequence: TGTGCCAGCAGTGACTTCGGGACCCTCGGACCTTACAATGAGCAGTTCTTC. Amino acid sequence: CASSDFGTLGPYNEQFF.

This clonotype was observed a handful of times. The chain has TRBV20-1 and TRBJ1-4, with 10 nucleotides matching TRBD1. The CDR3 has 16 residues. J lost 3 bases, V lost 3 bases, and 7 bases had no gene match. Germline V gene lookup returns CDR1 DFQATT and CDR2 SNEGSKA (reference sequence). The CDR3 protein is CSARPLGTGANEKLFF. CDR3 sequence (DNA): TGCAGTGCTAGGCCCTTAGGGACAGGGGCTAATGAAAAACTGTTTTTT.

This clonotype has a count of ten or more. This chain connects TRBV10-3 to TRBJ1-6; no firm D call. The V gene's germline CDR1 is ENHRY and CDR2 SYGVKD. The germline V and J ends were trimmed by 7 bases and 8 bases, with 12 bases remaining between them. The CDR3 loop spans 13 amino acids. The CDR3 sequence: CAITSGVDSPLHF. In DNA, the CDR3 is TGTGCCATCACCTCAGGTGTGGATTCACCCCTCCACTTT.

This clonotype occurred a few times. The rearrangement links TRBV12-3 or TRBV12-4 to TRBJ1-1, with a tentative D call TRBD1 (6 bases). The CDR3 is 10 residues long. V shed 8 bases and J shed 10 bases, with 11 bases lying between them. As DNA, the CDR3 is TGTGCCAGCGGGGGAGGGGGAGCTTTCTTT. Translation: CASGGGGAFF.

The gene calls are TRBV27 and TRBJ1-4, with 7 nucleotides matching TRBD1. Looked up from germline, CDR1 is MNHEY and CDR2 is SMNVEV (reference sequence). The CDR3 has 15 amino acids. With V trimmed by 2 bases and J by 7 bases, 7 bases remained unmatched. For the CDR3, the DNA is TGTGCCAGCAGTTTAGAACGCAGGGGGAGTGAAAAACTGTTTTTT. Translated, it gives CASSLERRGSEKLFF. The variable domain in full, with the rest retrieved from reference TRBV27 and TRBJ1-4, is EAQVTQNPRYLITVTGKKLTVTCSQNMNHEYMSWYRQDPGLGLRQIYYSMNVEVTDKGDVPEGYKVSRKEKRNFPLILESPSPNQTSLYFCASSLERRGSEKLFFGSGTQLSVL.

This chain connects TRBV18 to TRBJ2-1; no clear D. The germline V and J ends were trimmed by 3 bases and 0 bases, with 12 bases remaining between them. The germline CDR1 and CDR2 sequences are KGHSH and LQKENI. This CDR3 is built from 16 residues. Here the CDR3 reads CASSPPRISSYNEQFF. The CDR3 region has the DNA TGTGCCAGCTCACCGCCACGAATAAGCTCCTACAATGAGCAGTTCTTC.